These T cell receptor beta chains were read from a single sample in a study of T cells in Graves' hyperthyroidism and ophthalmopathy. TCRdb processed the multiplex PCR reads anew with MiXCR; each CDR3 protein has one entry. The sample records around 800,000 distinct CDR3 sequences, over 35% being singletons. What was sequenced was blood. The receptors stem from a man aged 18-30 years with Graves' hyperthyroidism. Each CDR3 is given with its conserved first and last residue. Fields, in order: clone size, V gene, D gene, J gene, CDR3 protein, CDR3 DNA. The D gene is left open where the match is weak. Size tells how often a clone was seen (once, few, many) or the class of an expanded clone, and some rows leave it out.

.	TRBV6-9	.	TRBJ1-5	CASRSQGRRSNQPQHF	TGTGCCAGCAGGTCCCAGGGGAGGAGGAGCAATCAGCCCCAGCATTTT
many	TRBV15	.	TRBJ1-1	CATSRDQADTEAFF	TGTGCCACCAGCAGAGATCAGGCGGACACTGAAGCTTTCTTT
few	TRBV20-1	.	TRBJ2-2	CSARDSGTGELFF	TGCAGTGCTAGAGATTCAGGGACCGGGGAGCTGTTTTTT
.	TRBV29-1	.	TRBJ2-7	CSVEQGWYEQYF	TGCAGCGTAGAGCAGGGGTGGTACGAGCAGTACTTC
.	TRBV7-6	.	TRBJ2-6	CASSLGGSEANVLTF	TGTGCCAGCAGCTTAGGGGGATCTGAGGCCAACGTCCTGACTTTC
.	TRBV2	TRBD2	TRBJ2-5	CASTGLAGRETQYF	TGTGCCAGCACAGGACTAGCGGGGAGGGAGACCCAGTACTTC
many	TRBV10-3	.	TRBJ1-2	CAISELQGSYGYTF	TGTGCCATCAGTGAGCTGCAGGGAAGTTATGGCTACACCTTC
many	TRBV4-1	TRBD1	TRBJ1-1	CASSRGTGREAFF	TGCGCCAGCAGCCGAGGGACAGGGCGTGAAGCTTTCTTT
many	TRBV12-3/TRBV12-4	.	TRBJ1-4	CASSLGGGKLFF	TGTGCCAGCAGTTTGGGAGGTGGGAAACTGTTTTTT
few	TRBV12-3/TRBV12-4	.	TRBJ2-7	CASSYMYEQYF	TGTGCCAGCAGTTATATGTACGAGCAGTACTTC
.	TRBV4-1	.	TRBJ2-7	CASSQVDLRSYEQYF	TGCGCCAGCAGCCAAGTCGACTTACGCTCCTACGAGCAGTACTTC
.	TRBV20-1	.	TRBJ2-7	CSVSSAIFYEQYF	TGCAGTGTCTCCTCGGCCATTTTCTACGAGCAGTACTTC
few	TRBV4-1	TRBD1	TRBJ1-3	CASSPDRVLAGNTIYF	TGCGCCAGCAGCCCGGACAGGGTGCTCGCTGGAAACACCATATATTTT
.	TRBV2	.	TRBJ1-1	CASNSFDGNTEAFF	TGTGCCAGCAATTCCTTCGACGGGAACACTGAAGCTTTCTTT
.	TRBV7-9	.	TRBJ1-2	CASSQGSQGYYGYTF	TGCGCCAGCAGCCAAGGAAGTCAGGGATACTATGGCTACACCTTC
.	TRBV6-5	.	TRBJ2-5	CASLEREEAETQYF	TGTGCCAGCCTAGAGAGGGAGGAGGCAGAGACCCAGTACTTC
.	TRBV19	TRBD1	TRBJ2-7	CATRTGGEQYF	TGTGCCACCCGGACAGGGGGCGAGCAGTACTTC
.	TRBV2	.	TRBJ1-2	CASSFTGTNYGYTF	TGTGCCAGCAGTTTTACAGGGACGAACTATGGCTACACCTTC
many	TRBV7-2	.	TRBJ2-7	CASSLAARGYEQYF	TGTGCCAGCAGCTTAGCGGCGAGAGGATACGAGCAGTACTTC
many	TRBV29-1	.	TRBJ1-1	CSVVLRFSENTEAFF	TGCAGCGTCGTTCTGAGGTTCAGTGAAAACACTGAAGCTTTCTTT
.	TRBV4-1	.	TRBJ1-6	CASSQEAGRRSPLHF	TGCGCCAGCAGCCAAGAGGCCGGTAGGCGTTCACCCCTCCACTTT
.	TRBV7-7	.	TRBJ2-2	CASSPVRRINTGELFF	TGTGCTAGCAGCCCCGTTCGGCGGATTAACACCGGGGAGCTGTTTTTT
few	TRBV6-5	.	TRBJ2-2	CASNLFTGELFF	TGTGCCAGCAACTTATTCACCGGGGAGCTGTTTTTT
.	TRBV7-2	TRBD1	TRBJ2-7	CASSSTSGQGYEQYF	TGTGCCAGCAGCTCGACCTCGGGACAGGGGTACGAGCAGTACTTC
.	TRBV7-9	.	TRBJ2-5	CASSLGEGHQSF	TGTGCCAGCAGCCTCGGGGAGGGACACCAGTCCTTC
many	TRBV15	TRBD2	TRBJ2-7	CATSRGGAGGSYEQYF	TGTGCCACCAGCAGAGGTGGAGCGGGAGGATCCTACGAGCAGTACTTC
.	TRBV12-3/TRBV12-4	TRBD2	TRBJ2-5	CASLRRGIGETQYF	TGTGCCAGTTTGAGGCGGGGGATCGGGGAGACCCAGTACTTC
few	TRBV9	.	TRBJ1-1	CASSTDGVPFSNTEAFF	TGTGCCAGCAGCACGGACGGGGTGCCCTTTTCGAACACTGAAGCTTTCTTT